These 11 T cell receptor beta chains were sequenced from one sample in a study of blood T cell repertoires in COVID-19. This table comes from immunoSEQ multiplex PCR, and its TCRdb copy is limited to in-frame clones, with some not included. The repertoire includes 300,000 to 400,000 clones, roughly 89% of them detected once, and approximately 9.9% sits in the top ten. The sequenced sample consisted of peripheral blood. Receptors originate from a man younger than 45 with COVID-19, enrolled during active disease.

The chain couples TRBV6-1 to TRBJ1-2, with TRBD1 matching 7 bases. Germline V gene sequence: CDR1 MNHNS, CDR2 SASEGT. The V segment lost 3 bases and the J segment 0 bases; nucleotides outside the gene matches: 4. CDR3 length equals 15 residues. This CDR3 reads CASSDTGVANYGYTF. In DNA form, the CDR3 reads TGTGCCAGCAGTGACACAGGGGTGGCTAACTATGGCTACACCTTC.

This chain links TRBV9 with TRBJ2-7, with 11 bases that match TRBD1. The CDR3 consists of 16 residues. J lost 3 bases, V lost 0 bases, and 5 bases had no gene match. Germline V gene sequence: CDR1 SGDLS, CDR2 YYNGEE. In DNA, the CDR3 is TGTGCCAGCAGCGTAGCCGGGACAGGGGGGATCTACGAGCAGTACTTC. Translation gives CASSVAGTGGIYEQYF.

The J gene is TRBJ1-2, the V gene TRBV18, with D possibly being TRBD1 (5 bases). This CDR3 contains 13 residues. Trimming took 3 bases from V and 3 from J, leaving 8 bases between them. The germline CDR1 and CDR2 sequences are KGHSH and LQKENI. CDR3 nucleotides: TGTGCCAGCTCACCGGGGGAGGACTATGGCTACACCTTC. This codes for CASSPGEDYGYTF.

The chain couples TRBV5-1 to TRBJ2-3, with TRBD2 as a possible D gene (6 bases). V shed 0 bases and J shed 4 bases, with 15 bases lying between them. CDR1 is SGHRS, CDR2 YFSETQ, per germline. This CDR3 has 16 residues. The CDR3 nucleotides read TGCGCCAGCAGCTTGGCCGCGGGGCAGGGAGCAGATACGCAGTATTTT. Translation gives CASSLAAGQGADTQYF.

This clone appeared a single time. V is TRBV29-1 and J is TRBJ1-1; TRBD1 matches 9 bases. V lost 7 bases to trimming and J lost 7 bases; unmatched junction nucleotides: 7. In germline, CDR1 is SQVTM, CDR2 ANQGSEA. The CDR3 contains 12 residues. In DNA form, the CDR3 reads TGCAGCGCTGTGACAGGGGGAAGTGAAGCTTTCTTT. It yields the protein CSAVTGGSEAFF.

This clone was seen more than once but under ten times. The CDR3 region is CATQGQAIYGYTF. DNA of the CDR3: TGTGCCACCCAAGGACAGGCCATCTATGGCTACACCTTC. This chain links TRBV10-3 with TRBJ1-2; TRBD1 matches at 7 bases. CDR1 and CDR2 (germline): ENHRY, SYGVKD. Trimming at V came to 10 bases and at J to 4 bases, leaving 9 bases not matched to a gene. The length of the CDR3 is 13 residues.

The chain is built from TRBV28 and TRBJ1-4; 8 positions match TRBD1. This CDR3 region has 15 residues. J gave up 7 bases and V 7 bases, and 11 bases lay outside the gene matches. Germline CDR1 is MDHEN and CDR2 is SYDVKM. The CDR3: CASITGQGVGEKLFF. The CDR3 nucleotides are TGTGCCAGCATCACTGGACAGGGCGTAGGTGAAAAACTGTTTTTT.

The J gene is TRBJ2-3, the V gene TRBV19, with D maybe TRBD2 (5 bases). This CDR3 comprises 16 residues. Trimming stripped 2 bases from V and 2 bases from J, with 14 bases between. CDR1 is LNHDA, CDR2 SQIVND, per germline (reference sequence). CDR3 amino acids: CASSIMRGSNTDTQYF. Written as DNA, the CDR3 is TGTGCCAGTAGTATAATGAGAGGGTCGAACACAGATACGCAGTATTTT.

With regard to this clone: At the DNA level, this CDR3 is encoded by other sequences in the same sample as well. The chain combines TRBV18 with TRBJ2-1; D might be TRBD2 (5 bases). Between the trimmed V and J ends, which lost 0 bases and 0 bases, there was a span of 9 bases. Germline V gives CDR1 KGHSH, CDR2 LQKENI. CDR3 length: 16 amino acids. In DNA, the CDR3 is TGTGCCAGCTCACCACCAGGACTGAGCTCCTACAATGAGCAGTTCTTC. Residues: CASSPPGLSSYNEQFF.

The genes are TRBV19 and TRBJ2-7; D might be TRBD2 (6 bases). V lost 6 bases and J lost 4, with 19 bases in between. The germline V gene has CDR1 LNHDA and CDR2 SQIVND (reference sequence). The CDR3 runs to 15 residues. Written as DNA, the CDR3 is TGTGCCAGTAGCCCGGGACTCAACTTGGTATACGAGCAGTACTTC. As protein: CASSPGLNLVYEQYF.

The chain joins TRBV30 to TRBJ1-6; possibly TRBD1 for D (6 bases). Trimming removed 4 bases from V and 7 bases from J, with 11 bases in between. Germline V lookup: CDR1 GTSNPN, CDR2 SVGIG (reference sequence). This CDR3 has 13 amino acids. The CDR3 nucleotides read TGTGCCTGGAATGTCCAGGGGAATTCACCCCTCCACTTT. Translated, it gives CAWNVQGNSPLHF.